This TCR beta chain appears in the sequencing data of a study of metastatic and nonmetastatic thyroid tumors. About the study: Comparison of repertoires was carried out across blood and tumor or nodule tissue from malignant and benign thyroid patients. The study's findings and limits: Malignant tumors reportedly showed significantly higher TCR beta diversity than benign nodules in both blood and tumor.

Per the original methods: A papillary thyroid cancer distant-metastasis classifier was built from CDR3 differences across clinicopathological groups. TCRdb recomputed clones from the PCR reads via MiXCR. The V and J calls were not made by the authors but by TCRdb's processing. The sample records about 92,000 clones, about 15% being singletons. Germline lookup yields CDR1 MNHNS and CDR2 SASEGT. CDR3 size: 16 residues. Notes on this clone: Its antigen is still unknown. One end of the junction is discordant with germline, which a read error may explain.

Treatment of any kind had been given to no patient before thyroid surgery. The chain couples TRBV6-1 to TRBJ2-7; either TRBD1 or TRBD2 may fit D (7 bases each). Material: blood. The sequence derives from a female donor with papillary thyroid cancer or a benign thyroid nodule (not recorded which). Some clones in this sample may be carry-over from other donors' samples. The CDR3 is CVSSPLRGGPSYEQYF. The CDR3 DNA sequence: TGTGTCAGCAGCCCTCTCAGGGGGGGTCCCTCCTACGAGCAGTACTTC.